This T cell receptor (beta chain) emerged from a study of monozygotic twins with inflammatory bowel disease (dated by TCRdb to about 2019). Background on the whole study: The complete study included 30 or so monozygotic twin pairs: 19 IBD-discordant Danish pairs and nine German pairs, of which four were IBD-concordant and five were IBD-discordant. The search for disease-associated traits relied mainly on comparing, within discordant pairs, IBD patients with their genetically identical healthy co-twins. Each individual had, on average, about 151 000 unique TCRalpha sequences and 181 000 unique TCRbeta sequences available for analysis.

A word on this clonotype: Its binding antigen is unknown.

Libraries were made using 5' RACE. For each TCR library, 3,000 to 4,000 ng of total RNA was used. For each sample, cDNA was synthesized in eight separate reactions using SMARTScribe reverse transcriptase. Unique molecular identifiers containing a 6-nucleotide sample barcode were introduced through template switching during cDNA synthesis. Amplification of TCRalpha and TCRbeta cDNA involved two nested PCRs of 16 and 9 cycles, and each PCR was followed by bead purification. Before amplification, the cDNA was treated with uracil DNA-glycosylase and purified using the QIAquick PCR purification kit. In the second PCR, Illumina TruSeq-compatible adapters and sample-specific barcodes were added. TapeStation and Qubit were used to check library quality and concentration, and 4 to 6 ng of each library went into the pool. Sequencing of pooled libraries was carried out on an Illumina HiSeq2500 single-index Rapid Run using 2 x 100 bp reads and custom sequencing primers. For the original study's pipeline: PCR and sequencing errors were corrected by UMI-based consensus assembly using MiGEC version 1.2.6. MiXCR version 2.1.1 was used for V(D)J alignment, clonotype assembly and CDR3 extraction. Gene usage, clonotype sharing and MAIT/NKT TCR abundance were normalised by analysing the top 1000, 10 000 and 20 000 clonotypes per sample. Diversity was computed as the inverse Simpson index with the vegan R package after downsampling to 27 000 UMIs. Paired Mann-Whitney U tests were applied to discordant twin pairs, with Benjamini-Hochberg correction for multiple testing. After reprocessing by TCRdb, each CDR3 protein sequence is one entry, and no DNA is given. TCRdb, not the original authors, processed these V and J calls. The sample table gives about 330,000 distinct CDR3 sequences. The top ten hold 2% to 2.5% of the sample.

The full study reports these points: No difference in repertoire similarity was observed between concordant and discordant twins, possibly owing to limited statistical power. Distinction between different T cell subtypes could not be achieved in the analysis. No single strong signal or clonotype linked to IBD turned up in the results, so the idea that one exists was not supported. Background noise and inter-individual variability may have been introduced into the repertoires by the differing immunosuppressive treatments among patients. Compared with healthy twins, IBD patients shared fewer clonotypes with other individuals, and the difference was most pronounced in patients with signs of disease activity. A decrease in TCRbeta repertoire diversity, as measured by inverse Simpson index, was observed in IBD patients compared with their healthy co-twins.

From the germline V gene (reference sequence), CDR1 is LGHDT and CDR2 is YNNKEL. Reading from cysteine to phenylalanine, the CDR3 counts 15 amino acids. DNA for this receptor is not on file. From each donor, a roughly 2.5 ml peripheral blood sample was collected into PAXgene tubes and stored at -80 degrees C. Total RNA was isolated from whole blood with the PAXgene blood miRNA kit on an automated QIAcube, without T cell sorting. Peripheral blood from monozygotic twin pairs, either concordant or discordant for inflammatory bowel disease, underwent deep TCRalpha and TCRbeta repertoire profiling that used unique molecular barcoding. Smoking habits were recorded for all twin pairs, and individuals were classified as current, former or never smokers.

This receptor was identified in a human donor with ulcerative colitis or Crohn's disease, or a healthy co-twin of an affected twin (not recorded which). Sequenced sample: blood. This receptor chain uses TRBV3-1 and TRBJ2-2. The CDR3 protein is CASSQVSTWPGELFF.